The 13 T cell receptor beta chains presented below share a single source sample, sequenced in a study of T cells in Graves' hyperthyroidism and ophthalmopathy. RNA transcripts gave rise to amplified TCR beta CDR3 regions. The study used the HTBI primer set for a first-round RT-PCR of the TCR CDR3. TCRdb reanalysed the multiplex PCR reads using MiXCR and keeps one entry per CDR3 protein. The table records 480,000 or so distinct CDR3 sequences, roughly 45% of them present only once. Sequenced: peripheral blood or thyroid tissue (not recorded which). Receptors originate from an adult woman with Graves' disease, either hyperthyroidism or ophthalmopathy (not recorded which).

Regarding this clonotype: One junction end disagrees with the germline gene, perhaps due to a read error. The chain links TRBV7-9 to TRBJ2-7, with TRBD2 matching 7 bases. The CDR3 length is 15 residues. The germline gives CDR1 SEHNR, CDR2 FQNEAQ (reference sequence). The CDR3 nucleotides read TGTGCCAGCGGCTTAGACGGGACTATCGGGAACGAGCAGTACTTC. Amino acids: CASGLDGTIGNEQYF.

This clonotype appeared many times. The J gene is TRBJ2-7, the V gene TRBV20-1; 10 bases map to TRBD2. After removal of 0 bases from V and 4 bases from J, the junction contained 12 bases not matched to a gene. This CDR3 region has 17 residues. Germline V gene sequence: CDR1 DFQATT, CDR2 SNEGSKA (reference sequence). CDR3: CSARELLGLAGVYEQYF. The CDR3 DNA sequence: TGCAGTGCTAGAGAACTGCTTGGGCTAGCGGGAGTGTACGAGCAGTACTTC.

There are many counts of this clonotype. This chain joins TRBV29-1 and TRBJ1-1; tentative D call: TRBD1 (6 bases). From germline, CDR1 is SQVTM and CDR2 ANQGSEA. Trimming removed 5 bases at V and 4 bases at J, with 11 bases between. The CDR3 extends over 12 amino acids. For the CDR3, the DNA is TGCAGCGTTACTACAGGGCGCACTGAAGCTTTCTTT. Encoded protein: CSVTTGRTEAFF.

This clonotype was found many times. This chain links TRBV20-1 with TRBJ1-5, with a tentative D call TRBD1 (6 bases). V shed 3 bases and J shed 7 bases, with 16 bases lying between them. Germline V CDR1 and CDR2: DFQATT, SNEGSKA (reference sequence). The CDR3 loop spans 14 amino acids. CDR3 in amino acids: CSARSPGEGQPQHF. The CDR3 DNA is TGCAGTGCTAGGAGTCCAGGGGAAGGGCAGCCCCAGCATTTT.

CDR3 amino acids: CASSQDLGQGRAEQYF. The DNA of the CDR3 is TGTGCCAGCAGCCAAGATCTTGGGCAGGGAAGGGCCGAGCAGTACTTC. This chain uses TRBV4-2 with TRBJ2-7; a possible D gene is TRBD1 (5 bases). The CDR3 totals 16 residues. V lost 0 bases, J lost 6 bases, and 18 bases lay in between. Germline V gene lookup returns CDR1 LGHNA and CDR2 YNFKEQ.

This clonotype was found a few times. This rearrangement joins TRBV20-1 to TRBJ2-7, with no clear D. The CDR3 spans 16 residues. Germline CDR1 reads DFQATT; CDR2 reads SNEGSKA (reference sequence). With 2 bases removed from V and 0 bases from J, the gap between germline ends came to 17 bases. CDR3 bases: TGCAGTGCTAGACCCGGCTTGTCCATACACTCCTACGAGCAGTACTTC. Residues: CSARPGLSIHSYEQYF.

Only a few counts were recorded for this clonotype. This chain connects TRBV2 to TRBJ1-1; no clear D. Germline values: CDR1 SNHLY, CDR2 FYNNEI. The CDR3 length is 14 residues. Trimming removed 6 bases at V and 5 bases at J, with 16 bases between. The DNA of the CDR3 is TGTGCCAGCAGCTTAGCGGCGGGCCGGACTGAAGCTTTCTTT. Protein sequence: CASSLAAGRTEAFF. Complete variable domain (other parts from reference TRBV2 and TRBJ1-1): EPEVTQTPSHQVTQMGQEVILRCVPISNHLYFYWYRQILGQKVEFLVSFYNNEISEKSEIFDDQFSVERPDGSNFTLKIRSTKLEDSAMYFCASSLAAGRTEAFFGQGTRLTVV.

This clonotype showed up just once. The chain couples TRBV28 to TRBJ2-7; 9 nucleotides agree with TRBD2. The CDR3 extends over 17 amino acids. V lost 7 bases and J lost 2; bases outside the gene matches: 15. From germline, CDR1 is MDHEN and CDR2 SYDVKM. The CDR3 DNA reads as TGTGCCAGCACTAGGGGTTATGCTAGCGGGACTCCCTACGAGCAGTACTTC. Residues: CASTRGYASGTPYEQYF. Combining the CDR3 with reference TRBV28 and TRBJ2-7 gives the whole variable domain DVKVTQSSRYLVKRTGEKVFLECVQDMDHENMFWYRQDPGLGLRLIYFSYDVKMKEKGDIPEGYSVSREKKERFSLILESASTNQTSMYLCASTRGYASGTPYEQYFGPGTRLTVT.

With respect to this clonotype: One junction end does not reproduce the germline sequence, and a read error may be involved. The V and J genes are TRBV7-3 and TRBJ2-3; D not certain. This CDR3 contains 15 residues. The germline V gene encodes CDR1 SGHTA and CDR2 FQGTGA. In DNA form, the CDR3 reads TGCGCCAGCAGCCTTAGTACACCTAGCACAGATACGCAGTATTTT. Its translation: CASSLSTPSTDTQYF.

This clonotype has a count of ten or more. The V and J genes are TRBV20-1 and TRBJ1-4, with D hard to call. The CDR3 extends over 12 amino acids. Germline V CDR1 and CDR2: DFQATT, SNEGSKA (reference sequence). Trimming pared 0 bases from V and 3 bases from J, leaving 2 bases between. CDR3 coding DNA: TGCAGTGCTAGAGATGCTAATGAAAAACTGTTTTTT. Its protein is CSARDANEKLFF.

CDR3 residues: CSVPGGGRGTYEQYF. CDR3 coding DNA: TGCAGCGTTCCCGGTGGAGGGCGCGGCACCTACGAGCAGTACTTC. The rearrangement links TRBV29-1 to TRBJ2-7; D might be TRBD2 (6 bases). The V gene lost 5 bases and the J gene lost 2 bases, with 19 bases spanning the gap. This CDR3 region has 15 residues. CDR1 is SQVTM, CDR2 ANQGSEA, per germline.

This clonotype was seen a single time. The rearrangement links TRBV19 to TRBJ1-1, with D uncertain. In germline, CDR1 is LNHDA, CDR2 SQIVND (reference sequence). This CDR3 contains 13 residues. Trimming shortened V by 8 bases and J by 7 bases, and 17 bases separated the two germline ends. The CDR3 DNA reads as TGTGCCAGTTCCCGCGACCCAGCAGGTGAAGCTTTCTTT. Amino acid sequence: CASSRDPAGEAFF.

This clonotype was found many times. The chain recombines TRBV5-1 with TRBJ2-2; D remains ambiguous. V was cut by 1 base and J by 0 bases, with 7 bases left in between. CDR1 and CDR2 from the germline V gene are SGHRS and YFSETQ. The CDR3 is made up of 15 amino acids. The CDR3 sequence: CASSLYGANTGELFF. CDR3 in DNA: TGCGCCAGCAGCTTGTATGGTGCGAACACCGGGGAGCTGTTTTTT.